This entry is about one T cell receptor beta chain. What it binds is not known. This sample is drawn from a study of OX40 agonist ivuxolimab in advanced cancers. The V end lost 3 bases, the J end lost 15 bases, and 9 bases lay between the germline ends. The V gene's germline CDR1 is LNHDA and CDR2 SQIVND (reference sequence). CDR3 length: 11 amino acids. Findings and limits, study-wide: CD8+ T cells (on average) carried more expanded clones than CD4+ T cells. Antigen targets of the expanded peripheral T cells went undetermined.

The table came from immunoSEQ multiplex PCR; TCRdb's copy has only in-frame clones and leaves some out. The sample has approximately 58,000 clones, around 79% seen once. This TCR was recovered from an adult with an advanced solid tumor such as melanoma, head and neck, liver or kidney cancer. This specimen consisted of CD4+ or CD8+ T cells sorted from blood, obtained in a trial of the OX40 agonist ivuxolimab. The chain is built from TRBV19 and TRBJ1-6; D is perhaps TRBD1 (5 bases). CDR3 sequence reads: CASSMKGLLHF. The CDR3 DNA is TGTGCCAGTAGTATGAAGGGGCTCCTCCACTTT.